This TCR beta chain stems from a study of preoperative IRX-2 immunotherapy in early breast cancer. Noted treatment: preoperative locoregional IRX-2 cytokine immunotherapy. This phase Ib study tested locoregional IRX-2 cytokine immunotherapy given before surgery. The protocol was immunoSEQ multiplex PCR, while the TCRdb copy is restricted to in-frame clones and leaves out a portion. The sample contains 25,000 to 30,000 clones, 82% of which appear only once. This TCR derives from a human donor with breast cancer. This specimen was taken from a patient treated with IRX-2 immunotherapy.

In DNA form, the CDR3 reads TGTGCCAGCAGTTTGGGGACAGGGGTTGTTGAAGCTTTCTTT. It yields the protein CASSLGTGVVEAFF. The chain recombines TRBV6-8 with TRBJ1-1, with 10 bases identical to TRBD1. The CDR3 loop spans 14 amino acids. J lost 7 bases, V lost 4 bases, and 6 bases had no gene match. Germline CDR1 is MNHGY and CDR2 is SAAAGT.